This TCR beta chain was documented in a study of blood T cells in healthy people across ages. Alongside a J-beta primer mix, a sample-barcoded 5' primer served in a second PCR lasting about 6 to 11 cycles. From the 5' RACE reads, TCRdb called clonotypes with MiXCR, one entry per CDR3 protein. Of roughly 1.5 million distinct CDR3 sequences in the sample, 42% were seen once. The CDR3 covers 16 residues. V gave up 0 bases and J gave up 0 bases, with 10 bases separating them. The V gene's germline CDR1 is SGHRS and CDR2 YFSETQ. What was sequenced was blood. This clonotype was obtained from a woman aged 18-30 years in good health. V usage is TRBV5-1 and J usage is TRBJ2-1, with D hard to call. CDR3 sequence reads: CASSLAWASSYNEQFF. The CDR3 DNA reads TGCGCCAGCAGCTTGGCCTGGGCTAGCTCCTACAATGAGCAGTTCTTC.